Listed below are T cell receptor beta chains from one sample, sequenced in a study. MiXCR, applied by TCRdb to the multiplex PCR reads, yields one record per CDR3 protein. The table lists approximately 1,000 distinct CDR3 sequences, about 2.5% of them singletons, with 32% in the top ten. Sequenced sample: Tregs sorted from blood. The receptors originated from a female donor with breast cancer. Each CDR3 is given with its conserved first and last residue. The order of the fields is J gene, clone size, D gene, V gene, CDR3 DNA, CDR3 protein. D genes are given only for firm matches. The size field reads how often the clone was seen (once, few, many) or a class if it is expanded.

J: TRBJ1-2
size: many
D: TRBD1
V: TRBV12-3/TRBV12-4
DNA: TGTGCCAGCAGTTTAGGACAGGGATGGGATGGCTACACCTTC
CDR3: CASSLGQGWDGYTF

J: TRBJ1-2
size: many
D: -
V: TRBV12-3/TRBV12-4
DNA: TGTGCCGGTCGACAGAGGGTCGGCTATGGCTACACCTTC
CDR3: CAGRQRVGYGYTF

J: TRBJ1-2
size: medium-sized
D: TRBD1
V: TRBV12-3/TRBV12-4
DNA: TGTGCCAGCAGTTTAGCCGACAGGGGATATGGCTACACCTTC
CDR3: CASSLADRGYGYTF

J: TRBJ1-2
size: medium-sized
D: -
V: TRBV12-3/TRBV12-4
DNA: TGTGCCAGCAGCCCGGGTCAGATGGGCTTGATTAACTATGGCTACACCTTC
CDR3: CASSPGQMGLINYGYTF

J: TRBJ1-2
size: many
D: -
V: TRBV12-3/TRBV12-4
DNA: TGTGCCAGCAGTCCTCAGGACCGGGGAGGAGGCTACACCTTC
CDR3: CASSPQDRGGGYTF

J: TRBJ1-2
size: medium-sized
D: -
V: TRBV12-3/TRBV12-4
DNA: TGTGCCAGCAGTTCCCGACAGTTAGCTAACTATGGCTACACCTTC
CDR3: CASSSRQLANYGYTF

J: TRBJ1-2
size: medium-sized
D: -
V: TRBV12-3/TRBV12-4
DNA: TGTGCCAGCAGTTTAGAGGGCCACTATGGCTACACCTTC
CDR3: CASSLEGHYGYTF

J: TRBJ1-2
size: medium-sized
D: -
V: TRBV12-3/TRBV12-4
DNA: TGTGCCAGCAGTACCACCGACAGAATTGATGGCTACACCTTC
CDR3: CASSTTDRIDGYTF

J: TRBJ1-2
size: large
D: TRBD1
V: TRBV12-3/TRBV12-4
DNA: TGTGCCACCATGGAATGGTCCGGGACAGCCTATGGCTACACCTTC
CDR3: CATMEWSGTAYGYTF

J: TRBJ1-2
size: few
D: -
V: TRBV12-3/TRBV12-4
DNA: TGTGCCAGCAGTACCGGTAGGATTTCTAACTATGGCTACACCTTC
CDR3: CASSTGRISNYGYTF

J: TRBJ1-2
size: medium-sized
D: -
V: TRBV12-3/TRBV12-4
DNA: TGTGCCAGCAGTCTGGACAGTCGAGACTATGGCTACACCTTC
CDR3: CASSLDSRDYGYTF

J: TRBJ1-2
size: medium-sized
D: -
V: TRBV12-3/TRBV12-4
DNA: TGTGCCAGCAGTTTGGAATTCGGCTATGGCTACACCTTC
CDR3: CASSLEFGYGYTF

J: TRBJ1-2
size: large
D: -
V: TRBV12-3/TRBV12-4
DNA: TGTGCCAGCAGTTTAGGGCAGTACTATGGCTACACCTTC
CDR3: CASSLGQYYGYTF

J: TRBJ1-2
size: medium-sized
D: -
V: TRBV12-3/TRBV12-4
DNA: TGTGCCAGCAGTTTTGGACAGAGCTATGGCTACACCTTC
CDR3: CASSFGQSYGYTF

J: TRBJ1-2
size: large
D: -
V: TRBV12-3/TRBV12-4
DNA: TGTGCCAGCAGTCCTTGGAACTATGGCTACACCTTC
CDR3: CASSPWNYGYTF

J: TRBJ1-2
size: medium-sized
D: -
V: TRBV12-3/TRBV12-4
DNA: TGTGCCAGCAGTTTAGGCAGGGGCGGCTATGGCTACACCTTC
CDR3: CASSLGRGGYGYTF

J: TRBJ1-2
size: medium-sized
D: -
V: TRBV12-3/TRBV12-4
DNA: TGTGCCAGCAGTTTTCTCGACAATGGCTACACCTTC
CDR3: CASSFLDNGYTF

J: TRBJ1-2
size: medium-sized
D: -
V: TRBV12-3/TRBV12-4
DNA: TGTGCCAGCAGTTCCTACTATGGCTACACCTTC
CDR3: CASSSYYGYTF

J: TRBJ1-2
size: medium-sized
D: TRBD1
V: TRBV12-3/TRBV12-4
DNA: TGTGCCAGCAGTCTAGGGGACAGAGCTAACTATGGCTACACCTTC
CDR3: CASSLGDRANYGYTF

J: TRBJ1-2
size: many
D: TRBD1
V: TRBV12-3/TRBV12-4
DNA: TGTGCCAGCAGAAAACGCGGGACAGGTTTTAGTGGCTACACCTTC
CDR3: CASRKRGTGFSGYTF

J: TRBJ1-2
size: medium-sized
D: -
V: TRBV12-3/TRBV12-4
DNA: TGTGCCAGCAGTCTTATGGTAGCTAACTATGGCTACACCTTC
CDR3: CASSLMVANYGYTF

J: TRBJ1-2
size: large
D: -
V: TRBV12-3/TRBV12-4
DNA: TGTGCCAGCAGTTCGTTGGCACCCCGAGGCTATGGCTACACCTTC
CDR3: CASSSLAPRGYGYTF

J: TRBJ1-2
size: medium-sized
D: -
V: TRBV12-3/TRBV12-4
DNA: TGTGCCAGCAGGGTTACAGGTTTCAGTGGCTACACCTTC
CDR3: CASRVTGFSGYTF

J: TRBJ1-2
size: medium-sized
D: -
V: TRBV12-3/TRBV12-4
DNA: TGTGCCAGCAGTTTAACGGACCGGTACCTCTATGGCTACACCTTC
CDR3: CASSLTDRYLYGYTF